The sequence of this TCR beta chain was determined in a study of T cells in Graves' hyperthyroidism and ophthalmopathy. The overall study: Once the initial diagnosis was made, peripheral blood was obtained before any treatment.

This clonotype was detected only a few times. TCR beta CDR3 regions were amplified from RNA transcripts. The HTBI primer set was used in a first-round RT-PCR of the TCR CDR3. TCRdb processed the multiplex PCR reads anew with MiXCR; each CDR3 protein has one entry. The table has around 600,000 distinct CDR3 sequences, roughly 15% seen once. Patients with ophthalmopathy all had a Clinical Activity Score of at least 3, a NOSPECS grade of at least 4 and duration under 3 months. Diagnoses were established using clinical symptoms, serum thyroxine and TRAb, thyroid ultrasound and orbital computed tomography. PBMCs were derived from 9.5 to 10 ml fresh peripheral blood. V lost 4 bases and J lost 13, with 21 bases in between. Germline CDR1 reads SGHKS; CDR2 reads YYEKEE (reference sequence). This CDR3 spans 15 amino acids.

This TCR was sampled from a middle-aged woman with Graves' ophthalmopathy. J is TRBJ1-6 and V is TRBV5-5, with D possibly being TRBD1 (5 bases). Sample: blood. In DNA form, the CDR3 reads TGTGCCAGCAGCAATGCAGTAACCCAACCAGGGCCCCTCCACTTT. It specifies CASSNAVTQPGPLHF.